This T cell receptor beta chain was sequenced in a study of cytomegalovirus exposure and HLA in healthy donors. Findings of the study overall: Follow-up analysis found HLA locus-dependent TCR association rates, highest for DRB1 and lowest for HLA-C.

The germline CDR1 and CDR2 sequences are GTSNPN and SVGIG (reference sequence). The CDR3 runs to 15 residues. With 60 Vbeta and 13 Jbeta primers, the PCR was carried out. Some clones are missing from TCRdb's copy, which holds only in-frame ones; the method was immunoSEQ multiplex PCR. The data contain about 73,000 clones, about three quarters of them seen just once; the ten biggest clones take up 1.1%. Worth noting for this clone: What it binds is unknown. One end of the junction varies from germline; a read error may be responsible.

This TCR came from a male donor in good health and CMV-seronegative. This chain connects TRBV30 to TRBJ1-5; tentative D call: TRBD1 (5 bases). Sample: PBMCs. CDR3 sequence: CACRQKDDSNRPQHF. The CDR3 DNA is TGTGCCTGCAGACAGAAAGACGATAGCAATCGGCCCCAGCATTTT.